The 16 T cell receptor beta chains below come from one sample, sequenced in a study of CD8 T cells in Susac syndrome (dated by TCRdb to between 2018 and 2021). Library preparation used the immunoSEQ multiplex PCR assay. RNA was extracted using the RNeasy kit, and roughly 0.45 to 1 ug of the RNA was reverse transcribed with random hexamers. Using fastp at Q25 and MiXCR, TCRdb reprocessed the public reads and kept productive beta chains. Rows are unified per CDR3 protein, each entry keeping the most common DNA and genes. Across this sample there are 180,000 or so distinct CDR3 sequences, with about 94% seen only once. The ten largest clonotypes hold around 0.11% of the sample. Source material: CD4+ T cells from PBMCs. The receptors come from a human donor in good health.

The J gene is TRBJ2-7, the V gene TRBV27; a weak D match, TRBD2 (5 bases). In germline, CDR1 is MNHEY, CDR2 SMNVEV (reference sequence). The CDR3 totals 17 residues. Trimming shortened V by 4 bases and J by 6 bases, and 25 bases separated the two germline ends. CDR3 sequence reads: CASSSPWKSGPSREQYF. Here the CDR3 DNA reads TGTGCCAGCAGTTCTCCGTGGAAAAGCGGACCTTCTCGCGAGCAGTACTTC.

The V call is TRBV20-1, the J call TRBJ2-3; D might be TRBD2 (6 bases). From germline, CDR1 is DFQATT and CDR2 SNEGSKA (reference sequence). The CDR3 is 15 amino acids. Trimming pared 3 bases from V and 4 bases from J, leaving 17 bases between. Here the CDR3 reads CSASLASATADTQYF. CDR3 DNA sequence: TGCAGTGCTAGCCTGGCTAGCGCCACCGCAGATACGCAGTATTTT.

The chain uses TRBV7-9 and TRBJ2-1, with D maybe TRBD2 (5 bases). Trimming left V 3 bases short and J 8 bases short, with 8 bases between. CDR3 size: 12 residues. Germline V CDR1 and CDR2: SEHNR, FQNEAQ (reference sequence). CDR3 sequence: CASSFWGDEQFF. CDR3 nucleotides: TGTGCCAGCAGCTTTTGGGGAGATGAGCAGTTCTTC.

CDR3 sequence (DNA): TGCGCCAGCAGCCAAGAATATTGGGTCGGGGAGCCCCAGCATTTT. This translates into CASSQEYWVGEPQHF. The genes are TRBV4-3 and TRBJ1-5; D is undetermined. The CDR3 is 15 amino acids. Trimming shortened V by 0 bases and J by 8 bases, and 14 bases separated the two germline ends. The germline gives CDR1 LGHNA, CDR2 YSLEER.

This sequence joins TRBV9 and TRBJ2-1; 9 bases are a match to TRBD2. Per germline, CDR1 SGDLS and CDR2 YYNGEE. Losses at the gene ends were 0 bases for V and 7 bases for J; bases not matched to a gene: 5. This CDR3 region has 15 residues. The CDR3 loop reads CASSVGSGSKNEQFF. As DNA, the CDR3 is TGTGCCAGCAGCGTAGGTAGCGGGAGTAAAAATGAGCAGTTCTTC.

This chain joins TRBV7-2 and TRBJ2-1; tentatively, D is TRBD2 (5 bases). Germline assignment: CDR1 SGHTA and CDR2 FQGNSA. This CDR3 has 16 residues. V gave up 1 base and J gave up 3 bases, with 13 bases separating them. CDR3 DNA: TGTGCCAGCAGCTTAGAGGGAGCAATCCTCTACAATGAGCAGTTCTTC. Its protein product is CASSLEGAILYNEQFF.

The V gene is TRBV29-1, the J gene TRBJ1-1; the D is unclear. The length of the CDR3 is 11 residues. With 7 bases removed from V and 8 bases from J, the gap between germline ends came to 14 bases. The V gene's germline CDR1 is SQVTM and CDR2 ANQGSEA. The CDR3 spells CSALRSGEAFF. Here the CDR3 DNA reads TGCAGCGCCTTGCGGTCGGGAGAAGCTTTCTTT.

The gene calls are TRBV30 and TRBJ2-5; D uncertain. This CDR3 has 11 residues. CDR1 and CDR2 (germline): GTSNPN, SVGIG (reference sequence). Trimming cost V 0 bases and J 5 bases, with 4 bases left between them. This CDR3 reads CAWSVTETQYF. The CDR3 DNA follows: TGTGCCTGGAGTGTTACCGAGACCCAGTACTTC.

The gene calls are TRBV19 and TRBJ1-5, with 9 bases that match TRBD1. The CDR3 totals 14 residues. CDR1 is LNHDA, CDR2 SQIVND, per germline (reference sequence). The V and J ends lost 8 bases and 5 bases, in that order; junction bases with no gene match: 7. CDR3 loop: CASSRGQGYQPQHF. The CDR3 DNA sequence: TGTGCCAGTTCCCGCGGACAGGGGTATCAGCCCCAGCATTTT.

The chain recombines TRBV20-1 with TRBJ1-1; possible D gene TRBD1, 5 bases. CDR1 is DFQATT, CDR2 SNEGSKA, per germline (reference sequence). Trimming left V 6 bases short and J 0 bases short, with 26 bases between. The CDR3 is 18 residues long. CDR3 loop: CSAKPWDRSYPLNTEAFF. The CDR3 DNA reads TGCAGTGCCAAGCCTTGGGACCGCTCCTACCCGTTGAACACTGAAGCTTTCTTT.

J is TRBJ1-2 and V is TRBV30, with no clear D. The CDR3 consists of 12 residues. In germline, CDR1 is GTSNPN, CDR2 SVGIG (reference sequence). The ends were cut back, 5 bases at V and 4 bases at J, with 11 bases in the middle. CDR3 nucleotides: TGTGCCTGGGGTGAGGACGGCTATGGCTACACCTTC. It yields the protein CAWGEDGYGYTF.

The rearrangement joins TRBV6-2 or TRBV6-3 to TRBJ2-3; D is unclear. The V gene lost 4 bases and the J gene lost 5 bases, with 10 bases spanning the gap. Germline V gene lookup returns CDR1 MNHEY and CDR2 SVGEGT. This CDR3 contains 13 residues. This CDR3 reads CASSSTNRDTQYF. As DNA, the CDR3 is TGTGCCAGCAGTTCGACAAACCGAGATACGCAGTATTTT.

V is TRBV11-2 and J is TRBJ2-3; D may be TRBD2 (6 bases). Trimming took off 3 bases at V and 2 bases at J, with 9 bases between the two ends. Germline V gives CDR1 SGHAT, CDR2 FQNNGV. This CDR3 contains 14 residues. The CDR3 nucleotides read TGTGCCAGCAGCTTCGGCGGGAACACAGATACGCAGTATTTT. Protein product: CASSFGGNTDTQYF.

The J gene is TRBJ2-3, the V gene TRBV29-1; tentatively, D is TRBD2 (5 bases). Germline CDR1 reads SQVTM; CDR2 reads ANQGSEA. V was trimmed by 0 bases and J by 3 bases, leaving 7 bases between them. The CDR3 covers 13 residues. Here the CDR3 DNA reads TGCAGCGTTGAAGATGGGGAGACAGATACGCAGTATTTT. Amino acid sequence: CSVEDGETDTQYF.

The chain uses TRBV7-3 and TRBJ1-1; TRBD1 aligns across 8 bases. This CDR3 has 15 residues. The germline CDR1 and CDR2 sequences are SGHTA and FQGTGA. V was pared by 5 bases and J by 4 bases, with 9 bases of the junction left unmatched. The chain's CDR3 is CASSTSDRDPTEAFF. Here the CDR3 DNA reads TGTGCCAGCAGCACCTCGGACAGGGATCCCACTGAAGCTTTCTTT.

The V and J genes are TRBV29-1 and TRBJ2-2; D possibly corresponds to TRBD2 (6 bases). This CDR3 is built from 13 residues. V lost 5 bases and J 6 bases, leaving 13 bases between the germline ends. Germline V gene data show CDR1 as SQVTM and CDR2 as ANQGSEA. In DNA, the CDR3 is TGCAGCGTTATGTCCGGAGGGGCCGGGGAGCTGTTTTTT. Translating gives CSVMSGGAGELFF.